Listed here are 28 T cell receptor beta chains from one sample, sequenced in a study of shared clonotypes between healthy human individuals. Produced via immunoSEQ multiplex PCR; TCRdb's table is partial and in-frame only. This table has roughly 2.2 million clones, more than 85% appearing once. What was sequenced was naive CD4+ T cells from PBMCs. The subset: CD45RA+ positively selected. These receptors were taken from a man younger than 30 in good health. Some clones in this sample may be carry-over from other donors' samples.

The rearrangement uses TRBV5-1 and TRBJ2-6; D tentatively reads TRBD1 or TRBD2 (6 bases each). The V and J ends lost 4 bases and 6 bases respectively, with 20 bases between them. This CDR3 contains 17 residues. Germline lookup yields CDR1 SGHRS and CDR2 YFSETQ. For the CDR3, the DNA is TGCGCCAGCAGCATACAGGGAGGCACTCTGTCGGCCAACGTCCTGACTTTC. Translation gives CASSIQGGTLSANVLTF.

The CDR3 loop is CASSQGSDRDTQYF. CDR3 coding DNA: TGCGCCAGCAGCCAGGGCAGCGATCGAGATACGCAGTATTTT. V and J are TRBV4-3 and TRBJ2-3, with no clear D. Germline values: CDR1 LGHNA, CDR2 YSLEER. The CDR3 has 14 amino acids. Deletions cut 3 bases from V and 5 bases from J, with 12 bases between.

This clone is a singleton in its sample. The chain carries TRBV7-3 and TRBJ2-2, with D possibly TRBD2 on 5 matching bases. Trimming stripped 5 bases from V and 6 bases from J, with 16 bases between. Germline CDR1 and CDR2: SGHTA and FQGTGA. This CDR3 is built from 15 residues. Here the CDR3 reads CASSPNGRGSGELFF. For the CDR3, the DNA is TGTGCCAGCAGCCCCAATGGACGGGGTTCCGGGGAGCTGTTTTTT.

This sequence joins TRBV4-2 and TRBJ1-6; weak D call: TRBD1 (6 bases). The V end lost 4 bases, the J end lost 8 bases, and 15 bases lay between the germline ends. This CDR3 is 15 amino acids long. Germline V CDR1 and CDR2: LGHNA, YNFKEQ. The CDR3 coding sequence is TGTGCCAGCAGCCTCTCAGGAGGGGGGGATTCACCCCTCCACTTT. Translation: CASSLSGGGDSPLHF.

The V and J genes are TRBV7-2 and TRBJ2-7, with 8 bases that match TRBD2. From germline, CDR1 is SGHTA and CDR2 FQGNSA. J gave up 5 bases and V 6 bases, and 6 bases lay outside the gene matches. The length of the CDR3 is 13 residues. The CDR3 loop reads CASSPSGWDEQYF. CDR3 coding DNA: TGTGCCAGCAGTCCTAGCGGGTGGGACGAGCAGTACTTC.

Regarding this clone: Different DNA sequences within this sample yield the same CDR3. The chain couples TRBV7-2 to TRBJ1-1; 7 bases are a match to TRBD1. The CDR3 extends over 12 amino acids. V was clipped by 2 bases and J by 8 bases; unmatched bases: 2. Germline V gene sequence: CDR1 SGHTA, CDR2 FQGNSA. The CDR3 region is CASSLRQGEAFF. The CDR3 nucleotides read TGTGCCAGCAGCTTAAGACAGGGCGAAGCTTTCTTT. Based on the CDR3 plus reference TRBV7-2 and TRBJ1-1, the full variable domain is GAGVSQSPSNKVTEKGKDVELRCDPISGHTALYWYRQSLGQGLEFLIYFQGNSAPDKSGLPSDRFSAERTGGSVSTLTIQRTQQEDSAVYLCASSLRQGEAFFGQGTRLTVV.

This chain links TRBV21-1 with TRBJ1-5. TRBV21-1 is marked as a pseudogene. CDR3 length equals 16 residues. CDR3 loop: CASSKKGTRSNQPQHF. CDR3 nucleotides: TGTGCCAGCAGCAAGAAGGGGACGCGGAGCAATCAGCCCCAGCATTTT.

This clone was observed a single time. The chain joins TRBV9 to TRBJ2-7; 13 positions agree with TRBD2. Germline trimming cut 4 bases from V and 7 bases from J; bases unmatched to any gene: 2. This CDR3 comprises 13 residues. Germline-derived CDR1 and CDR2 are SGDLS and YYNGEE. This CDR3 is CASSPGLAGEQYF. CDR3 coding DNA: TGTGCCAGCAGCCCGGGACTAGCGGGAGAGCAGTACTTC.

V gene TRBV18 combines with J gene TRBJ2-5, with D perhaps TRBD1 (5 bases). CDR1 is KGHSH, CDR2 LQKENI, per germline. The CDR3 has 16 residues. The V end was cut by 3 bases, the J end by 4 bases, with 18 bases between. CDR3 amino acids: CASSPRTFPRGETQYF. The CDR3 DNA follows: TGTGCCAGCTCACCGCGGACATTCCCGAGAGGAGAGACCCAGTACTTC.

V usage is TRBV11-3 and J usage is TRBJ2-5; D is undetermined. The V end lost 1 base, the J end lost 2 bases, and 5 bases lay between the germline ends. This CDR3 has 13 amino acids. The germline V gene encodes CDR1 SGHNT and CDR2 YENEEA. The CDR3 sequence: CASSLVPQETQYF. In nucleotides, the CDR3 is TGTGCCAGCAGCTTAGTCCCACAAGAGACCCAGTACTTC.

This chain uses TRBV30 with TRBJ2-1; no reliable D call. This CDR3 region has 16 residues. V dropped 2 bases and J dropped 6 bases, with 20 bases sitting between them. Germline lookup yields CDR1 GTSNPN and CDR2 SVGIG (reference sequence). The CDR3 bases are TGTGCCTGGAGTCGTGACCTTTTATCGTTTAGCAATGAGCAGTTCTTC. Amino acids: CAWSRDLLSFSNEQFF.

The chain carries TRBV19 and TRBJ2-1; D possibly corresponds to TRBD2 (7 bases). CDR3 length: 15 residues. The germline CDR1 and CDR2 sequences are LNHDA and SQIVND (reference sequence). The V end was cut by 1 base, the J end by 8 bases, with 15 bases between. CDR3: CASSIGGGVVHEQFF. CDR3 in DNA: TGTGCCAGTAGTATAGGAGGGGGGGTGGTCCATGAGCAGTTCTTC.

The rearrangement uses TRBV6-5 and TRBJ2-3; D gene unclear. The CDR3 runs 14 residues. The V and J ends lost 0 bases and 4 bases respectively, with 8 bases between them. CDR1 and CDR2 from the germline V gene are MNHEY and SVGAGI. Here the CDR3 DNA reads TGTGCCAGCAGTTACTCTAAGTCAGCAGATACGCAGTATTTT. Translation: CASSYSKSADTQYF.

Points on this clone: Within the sample, other DNA sequences also encode this same CDR3. V is TRBV9 and J is TRBJ1-1; D unresolved. CDR3 length: 13 amino acids. CDR1 SGDLS and CDR2 YYNGEE come from the germline V gene. Trimming pared 0 bases from V and 3 bases from J, leaving 6 bases between. The CDR3 DNA reads as TGTGCCAGCAGCGTAGCGTTAGACACTGAAGCTTTCTTT. It specifies CASSVALDTEAFF.

The J gene is TRBJ2-3, the V gene TRBV7-2, with 13 bases aligning to TRBD2. V lost 4 bases and J lost 7; bases outside the gene matches: 8. Looked up from germline, CDR1 is SGHTA and CDR2 is FQGNSA. The length of the CDR3 is 16 residues. The CDR3 nucleotides are TGTGCCAGCAGCTCCCCGGGACTAGCGGGATACAATACGCAGTATTTT. Its protein product is CASSSPGLAGYNTQYF.

The chain uses TRBV7-3 and TRBJ2-1; 7 bases agree with TRBD2. After removal of 5 bases from V and 7 bases from J, the junction contained 14 bases not matched to a gene. Germline V lookup: CDR1 SGHTA, CDR2 FQGTGA. This CDR3 contains 16 residues. The DNA for the CDR3 is TGTGCCAGCAGCCCGCCTGGTCCTAGCGGCCTTAATGAGCAGTTCTTC. Protein product: CASSPPGPSGLNEQFF.

The chain has TRBV9 and TRBJ2-7, with unresolved D. Per germline, CDR1 SGDLS and CDR2 YYNGEE. This CDR3 is 12 amino acids long. With 2 bases removed from V and 7 bases from J, the gap between germline ends came to 10 bases. CDR3 nucleotides: TGTGCCAGCAGCGTCGAAGCTGGGGAGCAGTACTTC. This encodes CASSVEAGEQYF.

Notes on this clone: Other DNA sequences in the same sample also yield this CDR3. The chain couples TRBV5-1 to TRBJ2-5, with 9 bases matching TRBD1. The CDR3 loop spans 15 amino acids. The V and J ends lost 0 bases and 5 bases, in that order; junction bases with no gene match: 5. Germline-derived CDR1 and CDR2 are SGHRS and YFSETQ. In DNA form, the CDR3 reads TGCGCCAGCAGCTTGGAACAGGGGGCTTGGGAGACCCAGTACTTC. As protein: CASSLEQGAWETQYF.

This chain links TRBV14 with TRBJ2-7; TRBD2 aligns across 7 bases. The CDR3 runs to 13 residues. Germline V CDR1 and CDR2: SGHDN, FVKESK. Losses at the gene ends were 2 bases for V and 6 bases for J; bases not matched to a gene: 4. The CDR3 DNA sequence: TGTGCCAGCAGCCAACTCGGGGGGTCCGAGCAGTACTTC. It specifies CASSQLGGSEQYF.

This clone came up once. The chain combines TRBV6-1 with TRBJ1-1; 8 bases are shared with TRBD1. The V gene end was trimmed by 2 bases and the J gene end by 4 bases; junction bases not matched to a gene: 12. The CDR3 runs to 17 residues. Germline CDR1 MNHNS, CDR2 SASEGT. In DNA, the CDR3 is TGTGCCAGCAGTGAAAGGCCGACAGGGGTCGGGGGCACTGAAGCTTTCTTT. Protein product: CASSERPTGVGGTEAFF.

The V and J genes are TRBV6-6 and TRBJ1-1, with 9 positions matching TRBD1. Looked up from germline, CDR1 is MNHNY and CDR2 is SVGAGI (reference sequence). Germline trimming cut 2 bases from V and 1 base from J; bases unmatched to any gene: 2. This CDR3 spans 15 amino acids. The CDR3 reads CASSYPDRGNTEAFF. Written as DNA, the CDR3 is TGTGCCAGCAGTTACCCGGACAGGGGGAACACTGAAGCTTTCTTT.

The chain links TRBV11-2 to TRBJ1-3, with D hard to call. The germline gives CDR1 SGHAT, CDR2 FQNNGV. This CDR3 comprises 14 residues. The ends were cut back, 6 bases at V and 4 bases at J, with 13 bases in the middle. CDR3 loop: CASSASMQGNTIYF. CDR3 nucleotide sequence: TGTGCCAGCAGTGCGTCGATGCAGGGAAACACCATATATTTT.

The chain is built from TRBV28 and TRBJ2-5, with TRBD1 as a possible D gene (6 bases). Trimming took off 3 bases at V and 5 bases at J, with 16 bases between the two ends. Germline CDR1 and CDR2: MDHEN and SYDVKM. The CDR3 runs to 15 residues. The CDR3 spells CASSFHARGLETQYF. CDR3 bases: TGTGCCAGCAGTTTCCACGCCAGGGGATTGGAGACCCAGTACTTC.

The rearrangement links TRBV2 to TRBJ2-1; 14 nucleotides match TRBD2. Germline V gives CDR1 SNHLY, CDR2 FYNNEI. V lost 6 bases and J lost 10; bases outside the gene matches: 5. The CDR3 is 14 residues long. The CDR3 nucleotides read TGTGCCAGCAGGGCCGGGACTAGCGGGAGAGAGCAGTTCTTC. Protein: CASRAGTSGREQFF.

V and J are TRBV2 and TRBJ1-1, with 7 nucleotides matching TRBD1. V lost 6 bases, J lost 5 bases, and 3 bases stayed unmatched. The CDR3 loop spans 12 amino acids. Germline loops: CDR1 SNHLY, CDR2 FYNNEI. The DNA for the CDR3 is TGTGCCAGCAGAGCGACAGGGACTGAAGCTTTCTTT. Translating gives CASRATGTEAFF.

CDR3 residues: CASSSDTGGTGELFF. CDR3 coding DNA: TGTGCCAGCAGCTCGGACACAGGGGGCACCGGGGAGCTGTTTTTT. This chain connects TRBV13 to TRBJ2-2, with 8 bases matching TRBD1. V gave up 4 bases and J gave up 4 bases; unmatched junction bases: 5. Germline CDR1 is PRHDT and CDR2 is FYEKMQ (reference sequence). The CDR3 spans 15 residues.

This chain uses TRBV5-1 with TRBJ2-3; TRBD2 agrees at 10 bases. Germline assignment: CDR1 SGHRS and CDR2 YFSETQ. The trim removed 6 bases at V and 4 bases at J, leaving 8 bases unmatched. This CDR3 has 15 amino acids. CDR3 in amino acids: CASTHSGRKPDTQYF. The CDR3 DNA sequence: TGCGCCAGCACCCATAGCGGGAGGAAGCCAGATACGCAGTATTTT.

The genes are TRBV4-1 and TRBJ1-5, with TRBD1 matching over 7 bases. The CDR3 has 17 amino acids. After removal of 1 base from V and 6 bases from J, the junction contained 12 bases not matched to a gene. CDR1 MGHRA and CDR2 YSYEKL come from the germline V gene. Here the CDR3 DNA reads TGCGCCAGCAGCCAAGTTTCGACAGGGTGGATCGGTCAGCCCCAGCATTTT. This gives the protein CASSQVSTGWIGQPQHF.